This TCR beta chain emerged from a study of blood T cell repertoires in COVID-19. Study context: Acute-phase and convalescent COVID-19 samples originated in the United States, Italy and Spain. Sample material is recorded as cDNA or gDNA derived from T cells, B-cell-depleted T cells, or PBMCs.

Germline assignment: CDR1 MDHEN and CDR2 SYDVKM. This CDR3 has 18 residues. With 6 bases clipped from V and 4 bases from J, the junction kept 15 bases outside the gene matches. As handled by the study authors: The authors estimated nucleated cell counts from reference gene primer amplification. The table came from immunoSEQ multiplex PCR; TCRdb's copy has only in-frame clones and leaves some out. That table gives V, J and clone size, and the DNA gave D and trimming. This table has 150,000 to 200,000 clones, around 79% appearing once. The Seattle site enrolled patients during active infection and followed them longitudinally.

Input material: peripheral blood. This rearrangement joins TRBV28 to TRBJ2-6; TRBD1 matches 7 bases. The TCR originated in a woman aged 40 to 50 with COVID-19, enrolled during active disease. The CDR3 sequence is CASSPRGRGTSGANVLTF. The CDR3 DNA is TGTGCCAGCAGCCCAAGGGGCAGGGGGACGTCAGGGGCCAACGTCCTGACTTTC.